Below, 28 T cell receptor beta chains from the same sample are listed, as sequenced in a study of shared clonotypes between healthy human individuals. The protocol was immunoSEQ multiplex PCR, while the TCRdb copy is restricted to in-frame clones and leaves out a portion. The data hold 1.4 million or so clones, with approximately 98.5% observed a single time. Sample: naive CD4+ T cells sorted from blood. The subset is: CD45RA+ positively selected. The receptors were sampled from a man under 40 in good health.

The genes are TRBV5-1 and TRBJ2-7; D unresolved. CDR1 SGHRS and CDR2 YFSETQ come from the germline V gene. The V end was cut by 4 bases, the J end by 4 bases, with 18 bases between. CDR3 size: 15 residues. Here the CDR3 reads CASSVLSGGPYEQYF. Here the CDR3 DNA reads TGCGCCAGCAGCGTCTTATCCGGCGGCCCTTACGAGCAGTACTTC.

This clone has a single count. The chain is built from TRBV19 and TRBJ2-2; tentatively, D is TRBD1 (5 bases). From germline, CDR1 is LNHDA and CDR2 SQIVND (reference sequence). The CDR3 extends over 17 amino acids. The V end lost 10 bases, the J end lost 0 bases, and 21 bases lay between the germline ends. Here the CDR3 reads CATRSHRLTTNTGELFF. The CDR3 coding sequence is TGTGCCACCCGATCGCACAGGTTGACGACGAACACCGGGGAGCTGTTTTTT.

The rearrangement joins TRBV27 to TRBJ1-4; D is undetermined. This CDR3 spans 16 amino acids. CDR1 and CDR2 (germline): MNHEY, SMNVEV (reference sequence). Trimming took 5 bases from V and 2 from J, leaving 15 bases between them. The CDR3 region is CASSLAPLGTNEKLFF. The CDR3 nucleotides are TGTGCCAGCAGTCTCGCCCCCCTTGGGACTAATGAAAAACTGTTTTTT.

The chain combines TRBV5-6 with TRBJ1-4, with D maybe TRBD1 (5 bases). V gave up 4 bases and J gave up 8 bases, with 15 bases separating them. CDR1 and CDR2 from the germline V gene are SGHDT and YYEEEE. The length of the CDR3 is 14 residues. The CDR3 sequence: CASSPGLGTEKLFF. The CDR3 DNA follows: TGTGCCAGCAGCCCCGGGTTGGGGACGGAAAAACTGTTTTTT.

This chain links TRBV7-2 with TRBJ2-7; no definite D call. The V gene's germline CDR1 is SGHTA and CDR2 FQGNSA. V lost 0 bases and J 2 bases, leaving 11 bases between the germline ends. The CDR3 has 15 residues. CDR3 nucleotides: TGTGCCAGCAGCTTAGCTTTGGGAACCCCCTACGAGCAGTACTTC. It encodes CASSLALGTPYEQYF.

This clone was detected once. This CDR3 is also generated by other DNA sequences in the sample. The rearrangement links TRBV28 to TRBJ2-3, with TRBD2 matching 12 bases. The ends lost 9 bases at V and 1 base at J; junction bases unmatched: 2. The CDR3 consists of 14 residues. Germline V CDR1 and CDR2: MDHEN, SYDVKM. In DNA, the CDR3 is TGTGCCAGTAGACTAGCGGGAGGCACAGATACGCAGTATTTT. This codes for CASRLAGGTDTQYF.

The rearrangement uses TRBV29-1 and TRBJ1-1, with D perhaps matching TRBD1 (5 bases). Trimming cost V 6 bases and J 1 base, with 12 bases left between them. The germline V gene has CDR1 SQVTM and CDR2 ANQGSEA. This CDR3 has 13 amino acids. CDR3 protein: CSVGGIGNTEAFF. In DNA, the CDR3 is TGCAGCGTGGGGGGGATTGGGAACACTGAAGCTTTCTTT.

The chain employs TRBV9 and TRBJ2-3; D may match TRBD1 or TRBD2 (6 bases each). With 0 bases removed from V and 3 bases from J, the gap between germline ends came to 20 bases. Germline V gene data show CDR1 as SGDLS and CDR2 as YYNGEE. This CDR3 is built from 18 residues. The CDR3 DNA follows: TGTGCCAGCAGCGTAGATCCGGTAGGAGGGGGAGTGACAGATACGCAGTATTTT. Its protein is CASSVDPVGGGVTDTQYF. The variable domain in full, with the rest retrieved from reference TRBV9 and TRBJ2-3, is DSGVTQTPKHLITATGQRVTLRCSPRSGDLSVYWYQQSLDQGLQFLIQYYNGEERAKGNILERFSAQQFPDLHSELNLSSLELGDSALYFCASSVDPVGGGVTDTQYFGPGTRLTVL.

The chain carries TRBV29-1 and TRBJ2-7; unclear D gene. The CDR3 has 12 residues. Germline loops: CDR1 SQVTM, CDR2 ANQGSEA. V lost 1 base, J lost 6 bases, and 10 bases lay in between. The CDR3 is CSVEGGVREQYF. The CDR3, as DNA: TGCAGCGTTGAAGGTGGTGTGCGCGAGCAGTACTTC.

This chain connects TRBV5-4 to TRBJ2-1; no clear D. The CDR3 consists of 17 residues. Germline lookup yields CDR1 SGHNT and CDR2 YYREEE (reference sequence). V lost 4 bases, J lost 0 bases, and 17 bases lay in between. The CDR3 sequence: CASSKTKGVSSYNEQFF. The DNA for the CDR3 is TGTGCCAGCAGCAAAACAAAGGGTGTGAGCTCCTACAATGAGCAGTTCTTC. The whole variable domain, remainder taken from reference TRBV5-4 and TRBJ2-1, is ETGVTQSPTHLIKTRGQQVTLRCSSQSGHNTVSWYQQALGQGPQFIFQYYREEENGRGNFPPRFSGLQFPNYSSELNVNALELDDSALYLCASSKTKGVSSYNEQFFGPGTRLTVL.

The gene calls are TRBV2 and TRBJ2-7; 8 bases are shared with TRBD1. Germline CDR1 and CDR2: SNHLY and FYNNEI. Germline trimming cut 2 bases from V and 5 bases from J; bases unmatched to any gene: 8. CDR3 size: 15 residues. The CDR3 spells CASSEQGQGANEQYF. The CDR3 nucleotides read TGTGCCAGCAGTGAACAGGGGCAGGGGGCCAACGAGCAGTACTTC. Variable domain in full (rest from reference TRBV2 and TRBJ2-7): EPEVTQTPSHQVTQMGQEVILRCVPISNHLYFYWYRQILGQKVEFLVSFYNNEISEKSEIFDDQFSVERPDGSNFTLKIRSTKLEDSAMYFCASSEQGQGANEQYFGPGTRLTVT.

The chain is built from TRBV29-1 and TRBJ2-1, with D perhaps assigned TRBD1 or TRBD2 (5 bases each). This CDR3 is built from 14 residues. CDR1 SQVTM and CDR2 ANQGSEA come from the germline V gene. The germline V and J ends were trimmed by 5 bases and 6 bases, with 17 bases remaining between them. As DNA, the CDR3 is TGCAGCGTTAGCCTGGGGCGAGGGCTCAATGAGCAGTTCTTC. This sequence encodes CSVSLGRGLNEQFF.

This clone was recorded once. This chain joins TRBV7-2 and TRBJ2-7; D is uncertain. Germline CDR1 reads SGHTA; CDR2 reads FQGNSA. Trimming removed 1 base from V and 4 bases from J, with 8 bases in between. The CDR3 contains 13 residues. The DNA of the CDR3 is TGTGCCAGCAGCTTAGAAGTAGTTTACGAGCAGTACTTC. Translating it yields CASSLEVVYEQYF.

In DNA, the CDR3 is TGTGCCAGCAGTTCCACAGGGAGCGGGTACACTGAAGCTTTCTTT. It encodes CASSSTGSGYTEAFF. The chain has TRBV27 and TRBJ1-1; maybe TRBD1 (6 bases). This CDR3 has 15 amino acids. V shed 4 bases and J shed 3 bases, with 15 bases lying between them. Germline values: CDR1 MNHEY, CDR2 SMNVEV (reference sequence).

The rearrangement uses TRBV30 and TRBJ1-2; D is unresolved. This CDR3 has 11 residues. V was pared by 0 bases and J by 4 bases, with 3 bases between. Germline lookup yields CDR1 GTSNPN and CDR2 SVGIG (reference sequence). The chain's CDR3 is CAWSVTYGYTF. The DNA for the CDR3 is TGTGCCTGGAGTGTAACCTATGGCTACACCTTC.

CDR3 protein: CASSPRLQPQHF. In DNA, the CDR3 is TGTGCCAGCTCACCAAGACTCCAGCCCCAGCATTTT. V usage is TRBV18 and J usage is TRBJ1-5, with unresolved D. Trimming took off 2 bases at V and 7 bases at J, with 6 bases between the two ends. The CDR3 consists of 12 residues. From germline, CDR1 is KGHSH and CDR2 LQKENI.

This chain connects TRBV6-5 to TRBJ2-3; D unclear. CDR1 is MNHEY and CDR2 is SVGAGI in the germline V gene. V was trimmed by 6 bases and J by 2 bases, leaving 12 bases between them. The CDR3 is made up of 14 amino acids. In DNA form, the CDR3 reads TGTGCCAGCAGCTTTGCAACCCACACAGATACGCAGTATTTT. Protein: CASSFATHTDTQYF.

The chain employs TRBV5-1 and TRBJ1-1; TRBD1 aligns across 8 bases. Germline V CDR1 and CDR2: SGHRS, YFSETQ. Trimming at V came to 4 bases and at J to 4 bases, leaving 6 bases not matched to a gene. This CDR3 contains 14 residues. DNA of the CDR3: TGCGCCAGCAGCCCAGACAGGGGTGGCACTGAAGCTTTCTTT. Encoded protein: CASSPDRGGTEAFF.

This clone was seen a single time. The CDR3 nucleotides are TGTGCCAGCAGCCGCCGGGACTCGGCCATCCCCACAGATACGCAGTATTTT. Encoded protein: CASSRRDSAIPTDTQYF. V and J are TRBV5-4 and TRBJ2-3, with TRBD2 as a possible D gene (6 bases). CDR3 size: 17 residues. Germline-derived CDR1 and CDR2 are SGHNT and YYREEE (reference sequence). With 4 bases removed from V and 2 bases from J, the gap between germline ends came to 20 bases.

In this sample, this clone turned up once. This rearrangement joins TRBV27 to TRBJ2-6; D uncertain. Trimming stripped 6 bases from V and 1 base from J, with 7 bases between. Germline values: CDR1 MNHEY, CDR2 SMNVEV (reference sequence). The CDR3 runs to 14 residues. CDR3 sequence reads: CASSPRSGANVLTF. In nucleotides, the CDR3 is TGTGCCAGCAGCCCAAGATCTGGGGCCAACGTCCTGACTTTC. The full variable domain, with the rest looked up from reference TRBV27 and TRBJ2-6, is EAQVTQNPRYLITVTGKKLTVTCSQNMNHEYMSWYRQDPGLGLRQIYYSMNVEVTDKGDVPEGYKVSRKEKRNFPLILESPSPNQTSLYFCASSPRSGANVLTFGAGSRLTVL.

The CDR3 spells CASSLGLQVAGYGYTF. The DNA for the CDR3 is TGCGCCAGCAGCTTGGGATTACAGGTGGCCGGCTATGGCTACACCTTC. The chain combines TRBV5-1 with TRBJ1-2, with D maybe TRBD1 (5 bases). V lost 0 bases to trimming and J lost 4 bases, with 16 bases between them. The V gene's germline CDR1 is SGHRS and CDR2 YFSETQ. The CDR3 is 16 residues long.

Concerning this clone itself: At the DNA level, this CDR3 is encoded by other sequences in the same sample as well. The CDR3 DNA reads TGTGCCAGTAGGAACACCGGGGTATCCTACGAGCAGTACTTC. Translation: CASRNTGVSYEQYF. This chain connects TRBV19 to TRBJ2-7, with a tentative D call TRBD2 (5 bases). CDR1 LNHDA and CDR2 SQIVND come from the germline V gene (reference sequence). Trimming took 6 bases from V and 1 from J, leaving 13 bases between them. The CDR3 has 14 amino acids. The variable domain in full, completed from reference TRBV19 and TRBJ2-7, reads DGGITQSPKYLFRKEGQNVTLSCEQNLNHDAMYWYRQDPGQGLRLIYYSQIVNDFQKGDIAEGYSVSREKKESFPLTVTSAQKNPTAFYLCASRNTGVSYEQYFGPGTRLTVT.

This chain connects TRBV9 to TRBJ2-3, with 12 positions matching TRBD2. The CDR3 is 17 amino acids. Germline trimming cut 3 bases from V and 6 bases from J; bases unmatched to any gene: 11. Germline lookup yields CDR1 SGDLS and CDR2 YYNGEE. The CDR3, as DNA: TGTGCCAGCAGCGGACGACTAGCGGGAGTGGGGCGGGATACGCAGTATTTT. Its protein is CASSGRLAGVGRDTQYF.

The J gene is TRBJ1-3, the V gene TRBV18; no firm D call. CDR3 length equals 15 residues. Between the trimmed V and J ends, which lost 5 bases and 0 bases, there was a span of 11 bases. Per the germline V gene, CDR1 is KGHSH and CDR2 is LQKENI. For the CDR3, the DNA is TGTGCCAGCTCATATCAGGACGGCTCTGGAAACACCATATATTTT. Residues: CASSYQDGSGNTIYF. The variable domain in full, with the rest retrieved from reference TRBV18 and TRBJ1-3, is NAGVMQNPRHLVRRRGQEARLRCSPMKGHSHVYWYRQLPEEGLKFMVYLQKENIIDESGMPKERFSAEFPKEGPSILRIQQVVRGDSAAYFCASSYQDGSGNTIYFGEGSWLTVV.

The chain recombines TRBV7-3 with TRBJ2-1, with 15 nucleotides matching TRBD2. Germline CDR1 is SGHTA and CDR2 is FQGTGA. The ends lost 5 bases at V and 12 bases at J; junction bases unmatched: 5. This CDR3 is 14 amino acids long. The CDR3: CASSVGLAGGRQFF. In nucleotides, the CDR3 is TGTGCCAGCAGCGTAGGACTAGCGGGAGGGCGGCAGTTCTTC.

The rearrangement joins TRBV28 to TRBJ2-6; D is possibly TRBD1 (5 bases). Germline lookup yields CDR1 MDHEN and CDR2 SYDVKM. The ends were cut back, 7 bases at V and 0 bases at J, with 10 bases in the middle. The CDR3 has 15 amino acids. The CDR3, as DNA: TGTGCCAGCACCGTTGGGGCCTCTGGGGCCAACGTCCTGACTTTC. It specifies CASTVGASGANVLTF.

For this clone: Other DNA variants within this sample encode the same CDR3. This chain links TRBV5-1 with TRBJ1-1; maybe TRBD1 (5 bases). This CDR3 comprises 14 residues. The V gene's germline CDR1 is SGHRS and CDR2 YFSETQ. Trimming removed 0 bases at V and 0 bases at J, with 6 bases between. DNA of the CDR3: TGCGCCAGCAGCTTGGCAGGGATGAACACTGAAGCTTTCTTT. Protein product: CASSLAGMNTEAFF.

This rearrangement joins TRBV18 to TRBJ1-1; no definite D call. This CDR3 is 13 amino acids long. CDR1 and CDR2 (germline): KGHSH, LQKENI. The V and J ends lost 3 bases and 4 bases respectively, with 9 bases between them. The CDR3 is CASSPPGFTEAFF. DNA of the CDR3: TGTGCCAGCTCACCTCCGGGATTCACTGAAGCTTTCTTT.